Shown below are 8 T cell receptor beta chains from a single sample sequenced in a study of control samples from healthy donors and cancer patients (TCRdb year 2020). Library preparation used the immunoSEQ multiplex PCR assay. TCRdb obtained this table from immuneACCESS and retained in-frame rearrangements with V and J assigned. These tables miss some clones; where compared with another copy, unresolved V genes account for less than half of the shortfall, and the remainder is unexplained. This sample is represented by 110,000 to 150,000 clones; about 90% of them were singletons. Jointly, the top ten make up 5.5% to 9% of the sample. The sample taken for sequencing was blood. These receptors were collected from a man between 18 and 35 years old in good health.

This chain uses TRBV28 with TRBJ1-1, with 8 bases that match TRBD1. The CDR3 loop spans 15 amino acids. After removal of 3 bases from V and 5 bases from J, the junction contained 8 bases not matched to a gene. Looked up from germline, CDR1 is MDHEN and CDR2 is SYDVKM. Written as DNA, the CDR3 is TGTGCCAGCAGTTTGTCCAGGGGGCATGGGACTGAAGCTTTCTTT. Its protein is CASSLSRGHGTEAFF.

The chain carries TRBV5-1 and TRBJ1-2; 7 bases align to TRBD1. This CDR3 comprises 15 residues. With 4 bases clipped from V and 0 bases from J, the junction kept 6 bases outside the gene matches. Germline assignment: CDR1 SGHRS and CDR2 YFSETQ. Written as DNA, the CDR3 is TGCGCCAGCAGCGTCGGGACAGTCCCTAACTATGGCTACACCTTC. Translation: CASSVGTVPNYGYTF. Looking up the rest from reference TRBV5-1 and TRBJ1-2 gives the full variable domain: KAGVTQTPRYLIKTRGQQVTLSCSPISGHRSVSWYQQTPGQGLQFLFEYFSETQRNKGNFPGRFSGRQFSNSRSEMNVSTLELGDSALYLCASSVGTVPNYGYTFGSGTRLTVV.

The chain carries TRBV6-5 and TRBJ1-1; no definite D call. The CDR3 loop spans 14 amino acids. CDR1 and CDR2 from the germline V gene are MNHEY and SVGAGI. The germline V and J ends were trimmed by 6 bases and 3 bases, with 14 bases remaining between them. CDR3 protein: CASRYRDLDTEAFF. Here the CDR3 DNA reads TGTGCCAGCAGATACCGGGATCTAGACACTGAAGCTTTCTTT.

The V gene is TRBV19, the J gene TRBJ2-7, with D possibly TRBD1 on 6 matching bases. The V gene's germline CDR1 is LNHDA and CDR2 SQIVND (reference sequence). V gave up 4 bases and J gave up 2 bases, with 18 bases separating them. The CDR3 sequence is 16 residues long. CDR3 residues: CASSTYRERNPYEQYF. CDR3 nucleotides: TGTGCCAGTAGTACCTACAGGGAACGAAACCCCTACGAGCAGTACTTC.

In its sample, this clone was seen a few times. V usage is TRBV11-1 and J usage is TRBJ2-7; D is undetermined. This CDR3 region has 14 residues. Germline values: CDR1 SGHAT, CDR2 FQDESV (reference sequence). The ends were cut back, 5 bases at V and 4 bases at J, with 15 bases in the middle. In nucleotides, the CDR3 is TGTGCCAGCAGCCCCGCCCTCCAGCCGTACGAGCAGTACTTC. Amino acids: CASSPALQPYEQYF.

The rearrangement joins TRBV5-1 to TRBJ1-2; no clear D gene. Germline V gene data show CDR1 as SGHRS and CDR2 as YFSETQ. The CDR3 is 13 amino acids. Trimming took 2 bases from V and 4 from J, leaving 9 bases between them. The CDR3 protein is CASSLGGTYGYTF. In nucleotides, the CDR3 is TGCGCCAGCAGCTTAGGAGGAACCTATGGCTACACCTTC.

The CDR3 reads CASSFALGGDYGYTF. The CDR3 DNA sequence: TGTGCCAGCAGCTTTGCCTTAGGGGGAGACTATGGCTACACCTTC. The V call is TRBV5-5, the J call TRBJ1-2; weak D call: TRBD1 (6 bases). Germline V gives CDR1 SGHKS, CDR2 YYEKEE (reference sequence). V was pared by 2 bases and J by 3 bases, with 14 bases between. The CDR3 runs to 15 residues.

This chain joins TRBV4-1 and TRBJ2-7; 9 positions match TRBD2. V shed 0 bases, J shed 2 bases, and the junction held 8 bases outside the gene matches. This CDR3 has 17 amino acids. CDR1 is MGHRA and CDR2 is YSYEKL in the germline V gene. The CDR3 region has the DNA TGCGCCAGCAGCCAAGAGCTGCCGGGACTAGCAGCCTACGAGCAGTACTTC. Translating gives CASSQELPGLAAYEQYF.